Below, 5 T cell receptor beta chains from the same sample are listed, as sequenced in a study of T cell changes during pregnancy in multiple sclerosis. Libraries were prepared by immunoSEQ multiplex PCR; TCRdb keeps only in-frame clonotypes and omits some of them. The sample has roughly 93,000 clones, 92% seen once. The material was peripheral blood, obtained after pregnancy. All receptors derive from a female donor in good health, enrolled as a control in a pregnancy study.

This clone appeared once. This chain connects TRBV19 to TRBJ2-1; D is possibly TRBD2 (6 bases). CDR3 length equals 16 residues. The germline V gene encodes CDR1 LNHDA and CDR2 SQIVND (reference sequence). Trimming removed 6 bases from V and 5 bases from J, with 20 bases in between. The CDR3 sequence is CASSRIWRALNNEQFF. The DNA for the CDR3 is TGTGCCAGTAGCCGGATTTGGAGGGCTTTAAACAATGAGCAGTTCTTC. Supplemented by reference TRBV19 and TRBJ2-1, the full variable domain reads DGGITQSPKYLFRKEGQNVTLSCEQNLNHDAMYWYRQDPGQGLRLIYYSQIVNDFQKGDIAEGYSVSREKKESFPLTVTSAQKNPTAFYLCASSRIWRALNNEQFFGPGTRLTVL.

The gene calls are TRBV7-8 and TRBJ1-2, with D perhaps matching TRBD1 (5 bases). V was trimmed by 1 base and J by 5 bases, leaving 8 bases between them. Germline CDR1 reads SGHVS; CDR2 reads FQNEAQ. CDR3 length: 13 residues. As DNA, the CDR3 is TGTGCCAGCAGCTTAGGAGACAGTTATGGCTACACCTTC. Protein: CASSLGDSYGYTF.

The chain uses TRBV7-2 and TRBJ2-7; 9 bases agree with TRBD2. Germline lookup yields CDR1 SGHTA and CDR2 FQGNSA. The CDR3 has 17 residues. Germline trimming cut 2 bases from V and 1 base from J; bases unmatched to any gene: 9. CDR3 sequence (DNA): TGTGCCAGCAGCTTATCCCCACGGGCGGGAGGGTCCTACGAGCAGTACTTC. It yields the protein CASSLSPRAGGSYEQYF.

The V call is TRBV18, the J call TRBJ2-7, with TRBD2 matching 7 bases. Germline assignment: CDR1 KGHSH and CDR2 LQKENI. The length of the CDR3 is 13 residues. After removal of 4 bases from V and 0 bases from J, the junction contained 0 bases not matched to a gene. The CDR3 loop is CASSLAGSYEQYF. The CDR3 DNA reads TGTGCCAGCTCACTAGCGGGCTCCTACGAGCAGTACTTC. Full variable domain (outside the CDR3, taken from reference TRBV18 and TRBJ2-7): NAGVMQNPRHLVRRRGQEARLRCSPMKGHSHVYWYRQLPEEGLKFMVYLQKENIIDESGMPKERFSAEFPKEGPSILRIQQVVRGDSAAYFCASSLAGSYEQYFGPGTRLTVT.

This chain uses TRBV28 with TRBJ2-4, with 9 nucleotides matching TRBD1. This CDR3 contains 17 residues. Germline V CDR1 and CDR2: MDHEN, SYDVKM. With 4 bases clipped from V and 8 bases from J, the junction kept 15 bases outside the gene matches. CDR3: CASSSWDRVGQWYIQYF. In nucleotides, the CDR3 is TGTGCCAGCAGTTCCTGGGACAGGGTCGGGCAGTGGTACATTCAGTACTTC. Full variable domain (remainder filled in from reference TRBV28 and TRBJ2-4): DVKVTQSSRYLVKRTGEKVFLECVQDMDHENMFWYRQDPGLGLRLIYFSYDVKMKEKGDIPEGYSVSREKKERFSLILESASTNQTSMYLCASSSWDRVGQWYIQYFGAGTRLSVL.